This T cell receptor (beta chain) was sequenced for a study of blood T cell repertoires in COVID-19. Only in-frame clones appear in the TCRdb table, and some are missing; sequencing was by immunoSEQ multiplex PCR. This table has approximately 86,000 clones, 89% appearing once. The germline V and J ends were trimmed by 2 bases and 8 bases, with 6 bases remaining between them. The germline V gene has CDR1 GTSNPN and CDR2 SVGIG (reference sequence). CDR3 length: 10 amino acids. The gene calls are TRBV30 and TRBJ1-2; no clear D gene. Input material: peripheral blood. The origin of this receptor is a man in his fifties or sixties with acute or convalescent COVID-19. The CDR3 is CAWSQAGYTF. The CDR3 nucleotides are TGTGCCTGGAGTCAGGCCGGCTACACCTTC.